This TCR beta chain was retrieved from a study of blood T cell repertoires in COVID-19. The germline V gene encodes CDR1 SGHDN and CDR2 FVKESK. This CDR3 region has 17 residues. The V and J ends lost 0 bases and 4 bases respectively, with 18 bases between them. Sequenced by immunoSEQ multiplex PCR; TCRdb stores in-frame clones only, minus some. The sample consists of some 150,000 clones, approximately 82% of them appearing once. The sample consisted of PBMCs or T cells enriched from blood (not recorded which). J is TRBJ1-1 and V is TRBV14, with D tentatively TRBD1 (6 bases). The origin of this receptor is a man aged 50-60 years who had recovered from COVID-19. The CDR3 is CASSQDISRNRATEAFF. Written as DNA, the CDR3 is TGTGCCAGCAGCCAAGATATTTCTCGTAACAGGGCCACTGAAGCTTTCTTT.